This record looks at one T cell receptor (beta chain) sequence and its context. Antigen unknown. This entry comes from a study of T cell clones after liver transplantation. Study-level information: Post-transplant blood was tracked for graft-donor-reactive T cell clones identified in a pre-transplant mixed lymphocyte reaction. Standard immunosuppression, with no induction, continued until 12-24 months after transplant. HCV positivity affected three of eight recipients; the rest lacked autoimmune or viral indications. Study-level results: Graft donor-reactive T cells possibly entered the graft instead of undergoing deletion.

Germline loops: CDR1 LNHDA, CDR2 SQIVND (reference sequence). The CDR3 runs 15 residues. V gave up 6 bases and J gave up 5 bases, with 19 bases separating them. The repertoire was sequenced with immunoSEQ multiplex PCR; TCRdb's copy has only in-frame clones and lacks some. The sample carries about 16,000 clones, 75% to 85% recorded once. This sequence joins TRBV19 and TRBJ1-1; possible D gene TRBD1, 6 bases. The sequence was obtained from a human patient who received a liver transplant. The graft donor may have contributed some T cells. The source material was CD8+ T cells from blood, sampled roughly 48 months after liver transplant. The CDR3 region is CASRSSLGAETEAFF. Here the CDR3 DNA reads TGTGCCAGTAGGTCGAGCCTGGGGGCTGAGACTGAAGCTTTCTTT.